A selection of T cell receptor beta chains follows, all from one sample in a study of human T cells and chemical hapten exposure. TCRdb processed the RACE reads anew with MiXCR; each CDR3 protein has one entry. The sample lists more than 85,000 distinct CDR3 sequences; 9.2% were seen once. Here the sequenced sample was whole blood, taken in connection with sensitization to the hapten diphenylcyclopropenone (DPC). All receptors come from a woman in her forties with alopecia areata. Some clones in this sample may be carry-over from other donors' samples. Each CDR3 is given with its conserved first and last residue. D genes are given only for firm matches. Clone size is stated in some rows and not others, as once, few, many or a class when expanded.

D,J,V,size,CDR3
.,TRBJ2-4,TRBV6-2/TRBV6-3,many,CASSYSPYSGGKNIQYF
.,TRBJ1-4,TRBV4-3,.,CASSQDPSSAEKLFF
.,TRBJ2-1,TRBV6-2/TRBV6-3,many,CASSIGWGDEQFF
.,TRBJ2-3,TRBV6-2/TRBV6-3,many,CASSYEGYADTQYF
.,TRBJ2-3,TRBV7-2,.,CASSPFEGGPLDTQYF
.,TRBJ1-5,TRBV21-1,.,CASSKVRDSGPNQPQHF
TRBD1,TRBJ2-1,TRBV19,.,CASSPGTGAYNEQFF
.,TRBJ1-5,TRBV6-2/TRBV6-3,many,CASSYASPHQPQHF
.,TRBJ1-5,TRBV6-6,.,CASGGGQQPQHF
.,TRBJ2-5,TRBV7-2,few,CASSSPNRDSYF
TRBD1,TRBJ1-5,TRBV19,few,CASSHTPGTVSNQPQHF
.,TRBJ1-2,TRBV20-1,many,CSARGRGGLAYGYTF
.,TRBJ2-2,TRBV6-1,.,CASTPMGRPRGTGELFF
TRBD2,TRBJ2-5,TRBV7-9,many,CASSITTSVKETQYF
TRBD2,TRBJ2-1,TRBV20-1,.,CSAPRGGGEQFF
TRBD1,TRBJ1-3,TRBV2,few,CASKAGTGLGGNTIYF
.,TRBJ2-2,TRBV6-6,.,CASSYSGAAGELFF
.,TRBJ2-1,TRBV29-1,.,CRVYRVPQWEQFF
.,TRBJ2-7,TRBV7-7,.,CASSSTPAGEQYF
.,TRBJ1-2,TRBV6-5,many,CASSYSDTTNYGYTF
TRBD2,TRBJ2-7,TRBV7-2,many,CASSLAGGLAGAYEQYF
.,TRBJ2-5,TRBV7-2,.,CASSPYGGEETQYF
.,TRBJ2-7,TRBV29-1,few,CSVRRDGNSYEQYF
.,TRBJ2-2,TRBV7-3,many,CASKEIVNTGELFF
.,TRBJ1-2,TRBV7-9,.,CASSLVSDHRDANYGYTF
.,TRBJ1-3,TRBV29-1,.,CSVESGNTIYF
TRBD1,TRBJ2-2,TRBV19,many,CASSKPGQDTGELFF
TRBD2,TRBJ2-1,TRBV12-3/TRBV12-4,many,CASSFIAGRTNEQFF